Each of the 23 T cell receptor beta chains below was sequenced from the same sample in a study of T cell responses to AZD1222 COVID-19 vaccine. Libraries were prepared by immunoSEQ multiplex PCR; TCRdb keeps only in-frame clonotypes and omits some of them. This table has about 120,000 clones, 88% appearing once. The source material was peripheral blood, sampled on day 0 of AZD1222 vaccination. Receptors originate from an adult in good health.

V usage is TRBV9 and J usage is TRBJ2-6; D is possibly TRBD1 (6 bases). Trimming shortened V by 4 bases and J by 0 bases, and 20 bases separated the two germline ends. CDR3 length: 19 amino acids. Germline assignment: CDR1 SGDLS and CDR2 YYNGEE. The DNA of the CDR3 is TGTGCCAGCAGCTCTCAATCGGGGACACGCCGCTCTGGGGCCAACGTCCTGACTTTC. Protein: CASSSQSGTRRSGANVLTF.

V is TRBV11-3 and J is TRBJ2-3; D could derive from TRBD1 or TRBD2 (5 bases each). The CDR3 totals 13 residues. The ends were cut back, 5 bases at V and 0 bases at J, with 6 bases in the middle. The germline CDR1 and CDR2 sequences are SGHNT and YENEEA. The CDR3 coding sequence is TGTGCCAGCAGCCGGGACAGCACAGATACGCAGTATTTT. This codes for CASSRDSTDTQYF.

The chain recombines TRBV9 with TRBJ2-7, with D hard to call. CDR3 length: 14 residues. V was trimmed by 0 bases and J by 0 bases, leaving 7 bases between them. The germline CDR1 and CDR2 sequences are SGDLS and YYNGEE. The CDR3 bases are TGTGCCAGCAGCGTAGGGCAGATCTCCTACGAGCAGTACTTC. This gives the protein CASSVGQISYEQYF.

The chain joins TRBV6-5 to TRBJ1-5, with D unclear. Germline V gene lookup returns CDR1 MNHEY and CDR2 SVGAGI. The CDR3 has 15 amino acids. Trimming took 6 bases from V and 0 from J, leaving 12 bases between them. The CDR3 region is CASRDRTYSNQPQHF. The CDR3 DNA follows: TGTGCCAGCAGAGATCGGACCTATAGCAATCAGCCCCAGCATTTT.

This chain connects TRBV6-1 to TRBJ1-6; D might be TRBD1 (5 bases). Trimming took 4 bases from V and 0 from J, leaving 10 bases between them. Germline loops: CDR1 MNHNS, CDR2 SASEGT. CDR3 length: 16 amino acids. The CDR3 loop is CASSARTTSYNSPLHF. CDR3 DNA: TGTGCCAGCAGTGCCCGGACAACCTCCTATAATTCACCCCTCCACTTT.

The chain combines TRBV5-5 with TRBJ1-4; D perhaps matches TRBD1 (5 bases). From germline, CDR1 is SGHKS and CDR2 YYEKEE (reference sequence). The CDR3 is made up of 17 amino acids. Trimming stripped 1 base from V and 6 bases from J, with 19 bases between. The DNA for the CDR3 is TGTGCCAGCAGCTTGTTTCCGAACGGCCAGGGTGATGAAAAACTGTTTTTT. Translated: CASSLFPNGQGDEKLFF. Full variable domain (missing parts from reference TRBV5-5 and TRBJ1-4): DAGVTQSPTHLIKTRGQQVTLRCSPISGHKSVSWYQQVLGQGPQFIFQYYEKEERGRGNFPDRFSARQFPNYSSELNVNALLLGDSALYLCASSLFPNGQGDEKLFFGSGTQLSVL.

The chain uses TRBV5-6 and TRBJ1-2, with D hard to call. CDR1 SGHDT and CDR2 YYEEEE come from the germline V gene. The CDR3 is 17 residues long. V was pared by 0 bases and J by 0 bases, with 15 bases between. CDR3 bases: TGTGCCAGCAGCTTGGGTGGACCCTTCTCCACTAACTATGGCTACACCTTC. Translation: CASSLGGPFSTNYGYTF.

This chain connects TRBV10-1 to TRBJ1-1; TRBD1 matches at 7 bases. The germline V gene has CDR1 WNHNN and CDR2 SYGVQD (reference sequence). The CDR3 loop spans 14 amino acids. Trimming at V came to 10 bases and at J to 4 bases, leaving 12 bases not matched to a gene. The DNA for the CDR3 is TGCGCCACCAGCTCACAGGGGATGGGCACTGAAGCTTTCTTT. Protein: CATSSQGMGTEAFF.

This clone was observed once. The chain has TRBV27 and TRBJ1-4; 7 nucleotides align to TRBD1. Germline CDR1 is MNHEY and CDR2 is SMNVEV (reference sequence). The trim removed 8 bases at V and 7 bases at J, leaving 10 bases unmatched. The length of the CDR3 is 14 residues. DNA of the CDR3: TGTGCCAGCGGACAACAGGGGAAAAGTGAAAAACTGTTTTTT. It yields the protein CASGQQGKSEKLFF. Combining the CDR3 with reference TRBV27 and TRBJ1-4 gives the whole variable domain EAQVTQNPRYLITVTGKKLTVTCSQNMNHEYMSWYRQDPGLGLRQIYYSMNVEVTDKGDVPEGYKVSRKEKRNFPLILESPSPNQTSLYFCASGQQGKSEKLFFGSGTQLSVL.

The chain is built from TRBV19 and TRBJ1-3; no definite D call. CDR3 length equals 16 residues. Per the germline V gene, CDR1 is LNHDA and CDR2 is SQIVND (reference sequence). Trimming shortened V by 3 bases and J by 0 bases, and 12 bases separated the two germline ends. The CDR3 region has the DNA TGTGCCAGTAGTATCGTAGGCCAGAACTCTGGAAACACCATATATTTT. It codes for CASSIVGQNSGNTIYF.

V and J are TRBV5-8 and TRBJ1-6, with no clear D. CDR1 is SGHTS and CDR2 is YDEGEE in the germline V gene. Trimming stripped 4 bases from V and 0 bases from J, with 17 bases between. The CDR3 consists of 18 residues. The CDR3 here is CASSTQTSMSSYNSPLHF. In nucleotides, the CDR3 is TGTGCCAGCAGCACCCAAACCTCCATGAGCTCCTATAATTCACCCCTCCACTTT.

The chain recombines TRBV6-2 or TRBV6-3 with TRBJ1-1; D may be TRBD1 (6 bases). Trimming cost V 0 bases and J 8 bases, with 13 bases left between them. The CDR3 covers 14 residues. CDR1 is MNHEY, CDR2 SVGEGT, per germline. The CDR3 coding sequence is TGTGCCAGCAGTTACTCCCGGCAGGGGTCAGAAGCTTTCTTT. It codes for CASSYSRQGSEAFF.

This chain joins TRBV9 and TRBJ1-1; D gene uncertain. The V gene lost 0 bases and the J gene lost 6 bases, with 12 bases spanning the gap. The germline V gene encodes CDR1 SGDLS and CDR2 YYNGEE. CDR3 length: 14 amino acids. This CDR3 is CASSVGPYIAEAFF. The CDR3 bases are TGTGCCAGCAGCGTAGGGCCTTACATAGCTGAAGCTTTCTTT.

The chain combines TRBV4-3 with TRBJ2-1, with 7 bases lining up with TRBD2. The CDR3 has 16 amino acids. J was trimmed by 1 base and V by 0 bases; bases with no gene match: 3. Germline V gives CDR1 LGHNA, CDR2 YSLEER. The CDR3 bases are TGCGCCAGCAGCCAAGATCTGGGAGGGTCCTACAATGAGCAGTTCTTC. Translating gives CASSQDLGGSYNEQFF.

The chain is built from TRBV5-1 and TRBJ2-1, with D maybe TRBD1 (6 bases). Germline CDR1 is SGHRS and CDR2 is YFSETQ. This CDR3 has 15 amino acids. The V gene lost 0 bases and the J gene lost 1 base, with 8 bases spanning the gap. The chain's CDR3 is CASSLGGGSYNEQFF. As DNA, the CDR3 is TGCGCCAGCAGCTTGGGAGGGGGATCCTACAATGAGCAGTTCTTC.

The chain employs TRBV7-6 and TRBJ1-3, with TRBD1 matching over 9 bases. Germline assignment: CDR1 SGHVS and CDR2 FNYEAQ. J gave up 0 bases and V 5 bases, and 5 bases lay outside the gene matches. The CDR3 consists of 16 residues. This CDR3 reads CASSAGQGISGNTIYF. CDR3 in DNA: TGTGCCAGCAGCGCCGGACAGGGGATCTCTGGAAACACCATATATTTT. Full variable domain (rest looked up from reference TRBV7-6 and TRBJ1-3): GAGVSQSPRYKVTKRGQDVALRCDPISGHVSLYWYRQALGQGPEFLTYFNYEAQQDKSGLPNDRFSAERPEGSISTLTIQRTEQRDSAMYRCASSAGQGISGNTIYFGEGSWLTVV.

This rearrangement joins TRBV5-1 to TRBJ2-1; TRBD2 aligns across 13 bases. The germline gives CDR1 SGHRS, CDR2 YFSETQ. The CDR3 sequence is 16 residues long. V was pared by 2 bases and J by 4 bases, with 3 bases of the junction left unmatched. The CDR3 DNA reads as TGCGCCAGCAGCTTCGGACTAGCGGGGGTTTACAATGAGCAGTTCTTC. Its protein product is CASSFGLAGVYNEQFF. Full variable domain (rest looked up from reference TRBV5-1 and TRBJ2-1): KAGVTQTPRYLIKTRGQQVTLSCSPISGHRSVSWYQQTPGQGLQFLFEYFSETQRNKGNFPGRFSGRQFSNSRSEMNVSTLELGDSALYLCASSFGLAGVYNEQFFGPGTRLTVL.

This rearrangement joins TRBV6-1 to TRBJ1-2, with 11 bases matching TRBD1. CDR1 is MNHNS, CDR2 SASEGT, per germline. This CDR3 comprises 15 residues. The V and J ends lost 1 base and 7 bases, in that order; junction bases with no gene match: 5. The CDR3 loop reads CASSEGGTGGRGYTF. The CDR3 DNA reads as TGTGCCAGCAGTGAAGGGGGGACAGGGGGTCGTGGCTACACCTTC.

CDR3 nucleotides: TGTGCCAGCAGCCATCAAGCCGGGTACGATGAGCAGTTCTTC. Its protein is CASSHQAGYDEQFF. The chain uses TRBV11-2 and TRBJ2-1; D is unclear. V shed 5 bases and J shed 8 bases, with 16 bases lying between them. Germline V lookup: CDR1 SGHAT, CDR2 FQNNGV. The CDR3 has 14 residues.

The V and J genes are TRBV28 and TRBJ2-7, with 10 bases aligning to TRBD1. With 6 bases clipped from V and 2 bases from J, the junction kept 7 bases outside the gene matches. CDR1 is MDHEN and CDR2 is SYDVKM in the germline V gene. The CDR3 has 15 amino acids. This CDR3 is CASRETGTGAYEQYF. Written as DNA, the CDR3 is TGTGCCAGCAGGGAGACCGGGACAGGGGCCTACGAGCAGTACTTC. The entire variable domain, with the rest obtained from reference TRBV28 and TRBJ2-7, is as follows: DVKVTQSSRYLVKRTGEKVFLECVQDMDHENMFWYRQDPGLGLRLIYFSYDVKMKEKGDIPEGYSVSREKKERFSLILESASTNQTSMYLCASRETGTGAYEQYFGPGTRLTVT.

V usage is TRBV9 and J usage is TRBJ1-2; D is ambiguous. The ends were cut back, 1 base at V and 2 bases at J, with 12 bases in the middle. Germline V gives CDR1 SGDLS, CDR2 YYNGEE. The CDR3 consists of 15 residues. CDR3 nucleotide sequence: TGTGCCAGCAGCGTATTGGAGAGAACAAACTATGGCTACACCTTC. It encodes CASSVLERTNYGYTF.

This chain joins TRBV3-1 (or the pseudogene TRBV3-2) and TRBJ1-2; 11 bases align to TRBD1. Germline V gene sequence: CDR1 LGHDT, CDR2 YNNKEL (reference sequence). Trimming at V came to 3 bases and at J to 5 bases, leaving 11 bases not matched to a gene. This CDR3 is built from 17 residues. CDR3 loop: CASSQVRDRGCEYGYTF. For the CDR3, the DNA is TGTGCCAGCAGCCAGGTCCGGGACAGGGGGTGCGAGTATGGCTACACCTTC.

J is TRBJ2-2 and V is TRBV11-3, with D perhaps TRBD2 (5 bases). The CDR3 has 15 residues. Trimming shortened V by 1 base and J by 6 bases, and 12 bases separated the two germline ends. Germline V gene sequence: CDR1 SGHNT, CDR2 YENEEA. CDR3 in amino acids: CASSLGAAASGELFF. The CDR3 DNA is TGTGCCAGCAGCTTAGGCGCAGCGGCGTCCGGGGAGCTGTTTTTT.